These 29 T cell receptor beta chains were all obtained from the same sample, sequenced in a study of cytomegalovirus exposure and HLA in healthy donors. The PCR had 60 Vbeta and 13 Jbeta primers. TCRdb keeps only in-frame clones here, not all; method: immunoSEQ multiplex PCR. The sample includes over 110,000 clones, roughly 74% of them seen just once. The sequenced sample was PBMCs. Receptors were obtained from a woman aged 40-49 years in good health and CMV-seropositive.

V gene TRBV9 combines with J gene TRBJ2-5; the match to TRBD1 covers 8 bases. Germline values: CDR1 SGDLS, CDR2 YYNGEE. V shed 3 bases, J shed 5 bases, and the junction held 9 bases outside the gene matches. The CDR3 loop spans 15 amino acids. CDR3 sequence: CASSANPRGRETQYF. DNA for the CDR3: TGTGCCAGCAGCGCCAACCCCAGGGGGCGGGAGACCCAGTACTTC.

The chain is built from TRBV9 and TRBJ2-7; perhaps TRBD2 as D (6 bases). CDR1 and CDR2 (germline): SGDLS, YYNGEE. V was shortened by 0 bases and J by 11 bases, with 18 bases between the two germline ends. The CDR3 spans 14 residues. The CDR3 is CASSVGGEGGLKYF. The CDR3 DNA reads TGTGCCAGCAGCGTAGGAGGTGAGGGAGGTTTGAAGTACTTC.

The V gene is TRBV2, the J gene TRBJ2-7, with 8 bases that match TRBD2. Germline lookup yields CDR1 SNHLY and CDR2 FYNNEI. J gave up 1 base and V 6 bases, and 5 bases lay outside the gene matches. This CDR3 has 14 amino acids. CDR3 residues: CASRAGLVSYEQYF. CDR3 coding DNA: TGTGCCAGCAGGGCGGGACTAGTTTCCTACGAGCAGTACTTC. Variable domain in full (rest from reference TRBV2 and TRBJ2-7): EPEVTQTPSHQVTQMGQEVILRCVPISNHLYFYWYRQILGQKVEFLVSFYNNEISEKSEIFDDQFSVERPDGSNFTLKIRSTKLEDSAMYFCASRAGLVSYEQYFGPGTRLTVT.

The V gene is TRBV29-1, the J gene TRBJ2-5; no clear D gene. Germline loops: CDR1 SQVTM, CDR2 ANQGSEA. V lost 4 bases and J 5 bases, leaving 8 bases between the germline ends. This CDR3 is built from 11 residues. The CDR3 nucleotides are TGCAGCGTTGCCCCCTCGGAGACCCAGTACTTC. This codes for CSVAPSETQYF.

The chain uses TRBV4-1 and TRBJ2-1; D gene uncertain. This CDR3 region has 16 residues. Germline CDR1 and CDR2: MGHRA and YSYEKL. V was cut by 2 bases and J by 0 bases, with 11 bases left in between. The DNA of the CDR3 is TGCGCCAGCAGCCAATACAGCCTAAGCTCCTACAATGAGCAGTTCTTC. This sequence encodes CASSQYSLSSYNEQFF.

DNA of the CDR3: TGTGCCATCAGTGACGTTCAGGGGCTCGGCTATGGCTACACCTTC. Protein: CAISDVQGLGYGYTF. The V gene is TRBV10-3, the J gene TRBJ1-2; the D gene is possibly TRBD1 (6 bases). The CDR3 consists of 15 residues. Trimming removed 3 bases from V and 4 bases from J, with 15 bases in between. Germline lookup yields CDR1 ENHRY and CDR2 SYGVKD.

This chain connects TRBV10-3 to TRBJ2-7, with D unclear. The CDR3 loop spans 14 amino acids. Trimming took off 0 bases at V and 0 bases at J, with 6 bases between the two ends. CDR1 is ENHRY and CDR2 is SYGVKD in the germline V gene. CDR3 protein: CAISESPSSYEQYF. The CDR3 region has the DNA TGTGCCATCAGTGAGTCGCCTAGCTCCTACGAGCAGTACTTC.

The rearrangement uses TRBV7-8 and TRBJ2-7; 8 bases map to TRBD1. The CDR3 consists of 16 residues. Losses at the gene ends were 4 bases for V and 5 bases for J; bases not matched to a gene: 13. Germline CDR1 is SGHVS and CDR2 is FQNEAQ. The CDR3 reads CASSSVPNRGVHEQYF. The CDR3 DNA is TGTGCCAGCAGCTCGGTCCCAAACAGGGGGGTCCACGAGCAGTACTTC.

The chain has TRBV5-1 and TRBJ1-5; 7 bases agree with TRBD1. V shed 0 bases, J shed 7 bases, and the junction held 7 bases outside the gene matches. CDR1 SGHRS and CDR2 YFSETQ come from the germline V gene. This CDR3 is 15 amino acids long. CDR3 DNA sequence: TGCGCCAGCAGCTTGGGTACAGGGGTAGGACAGCCCCAGCATTTT. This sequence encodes CASSLGTGVGQPQHF.

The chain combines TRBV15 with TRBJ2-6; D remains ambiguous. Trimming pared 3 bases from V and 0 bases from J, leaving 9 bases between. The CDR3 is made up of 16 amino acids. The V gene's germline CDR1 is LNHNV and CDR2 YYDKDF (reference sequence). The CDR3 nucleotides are TGTGCCACCAGCAGGGGTTGGAGCTCTGGGGCCAACGTCCTGACTTTC. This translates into CATSRGWSSGANVLTF.

CDR3 sequence reads: CASSLWSSGSPDTQYF. Here the CDR3 DNA reads TGCGCCAGCAGCTTGTGGTCTAGCGGGAGCCCAGATACGCAGTATTTT. The chain combines TRBV5-1 with TRBJ2-3; 10 bases align to TRBD2. CDR1 and CDR2 (germline): SGHRS, YFSETQ. This CDR3 contains 16 residues. Trimming at V came to 1 base and at J to 4 bases, leaving 6 bases not matched to a gene.

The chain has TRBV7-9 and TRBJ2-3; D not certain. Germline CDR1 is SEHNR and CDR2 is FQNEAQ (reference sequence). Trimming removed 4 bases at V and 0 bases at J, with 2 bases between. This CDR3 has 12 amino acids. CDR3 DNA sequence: TGTGCCAGCAGCTCTAGCACAGATACGCAGTATTTT. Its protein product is CASSSSTDTQYF. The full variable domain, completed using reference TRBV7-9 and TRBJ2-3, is DTGVSQNPRHKITKRGQNVTFRCDPISEHNRLYWYRQTLGQGPEFLTYFQNEAQLEKSRLLSDRFSAERPKGSFSTLEIQRTEQGDSAMYLCASSSSTDTQYFGPGTRLTVL.

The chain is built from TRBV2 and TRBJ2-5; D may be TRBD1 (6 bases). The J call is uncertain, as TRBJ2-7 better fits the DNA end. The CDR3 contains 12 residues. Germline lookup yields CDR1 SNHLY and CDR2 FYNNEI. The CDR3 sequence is CASSPQGYEQYF. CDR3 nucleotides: TGTGCCAGCAGTCCACAGGGATACGAGCAGTACTTC.

The DNA for the CDR3 is TGCGCCAGCAGCTTGGGGACAGGGGCGGGGGAGACCCAGTACTTC. Residues: CASSLGTGAGETQYF. The V gene is TRBV5-1, the J gene TRBJ2-5, with 9 nucleotides matching TRBD1. The CDR3 spans 15 residues. The J segment lost 5 bases and the V segment lost 0 bases, leaving 5 bases of the junction unmatched. From germline, CDR1 is SGHRS and CDR2 YFSETQ.

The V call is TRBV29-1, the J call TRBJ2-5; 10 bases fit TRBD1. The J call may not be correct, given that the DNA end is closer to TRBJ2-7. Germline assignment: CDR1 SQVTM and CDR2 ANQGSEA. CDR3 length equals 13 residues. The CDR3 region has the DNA TGCAGCGTTGGGGACAGGGGATCTTACGAGCAGTACTTC. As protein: CSVGDRGSYEQYF.

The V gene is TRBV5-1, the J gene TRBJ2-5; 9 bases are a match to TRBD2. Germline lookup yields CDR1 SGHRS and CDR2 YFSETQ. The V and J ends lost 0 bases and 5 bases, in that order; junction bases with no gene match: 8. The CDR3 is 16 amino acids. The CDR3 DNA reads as TGCGCCAGCAGCTTGGGAGGTAGCGGGAGTGGGGAGACCCAGTACTTC. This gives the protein CASSLGGSGSGETQYF.

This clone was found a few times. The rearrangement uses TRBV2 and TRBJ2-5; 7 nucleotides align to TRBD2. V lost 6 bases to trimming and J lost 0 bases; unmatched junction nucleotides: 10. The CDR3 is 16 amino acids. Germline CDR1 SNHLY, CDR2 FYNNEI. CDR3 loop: CASSLLSGSYQETQYF. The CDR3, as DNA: TGTGCCAGCAGCTTACTTAGCGGGTCGTACCAAGAGACCCAGTACTTC.

The CDR3 region is CASSPGARQGGIQYF. The CDR3 DNA is TGCGCCAGCAGCCCTGGGGCTCGACAGGGGGGGATTCAGTACTTC. The chain recombines TRBV5-1 with TRBJ2-4, with 9 bases fitting TRBD1. CDR1 is SGHRS and CDR2 is YFSETQ in the germline V gene. CDR3 length: 15 amino acids. V dropped 4 bases and J dropped 10; count of bases not matched to a gene: 12.

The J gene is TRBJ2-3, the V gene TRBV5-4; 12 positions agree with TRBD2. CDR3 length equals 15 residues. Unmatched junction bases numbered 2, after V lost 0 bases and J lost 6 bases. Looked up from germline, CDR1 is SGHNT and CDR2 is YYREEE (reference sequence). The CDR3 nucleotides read TGTGCCAGCAGCTTGGTGCTAGCGGGAGGGGATACGCAGTATTTT. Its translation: CASSLVLAGGDTQYF.

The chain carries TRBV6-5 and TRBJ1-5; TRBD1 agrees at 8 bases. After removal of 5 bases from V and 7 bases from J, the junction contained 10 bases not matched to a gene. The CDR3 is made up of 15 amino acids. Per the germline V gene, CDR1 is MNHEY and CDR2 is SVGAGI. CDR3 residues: CASSRTGLGGQPQHF. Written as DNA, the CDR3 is TGTGCCAGCAGTCGGACAGGGTTAGGAGGGCAGCCCCAGCATTTT.

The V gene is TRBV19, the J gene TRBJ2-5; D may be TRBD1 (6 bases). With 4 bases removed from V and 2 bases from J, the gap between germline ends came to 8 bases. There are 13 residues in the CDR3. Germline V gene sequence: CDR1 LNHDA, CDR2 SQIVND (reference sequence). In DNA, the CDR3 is TGTGCCAGTAGTACAGGGGTACAAGAGACCCAGTACTTC. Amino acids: CASSTGVQETQYF. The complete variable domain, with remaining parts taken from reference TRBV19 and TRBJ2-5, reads DGGITQSPKYLFRKEGQNVTLSCEQNLNHDAMYWYRQDPGQGLRLIYYSQIVNDFQKGDIAEGYSVSREKKESFPLTVTSAQKNPTAFYLCASSTGVQETQYFGPGTRLLVL.

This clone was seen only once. The CDR3 here is CASSMGQGGYGYTF. The CDR3 DNA sequence: TGTGCCAGTAGTATGGGACAGGGCGGCTATGGCTACACCTTC. The rearrangement uses TRBV19 and TRBJ1-2; 9 nucleotides line up with TRBD1. The CDR3 extends over 14 amino acids. The trim removed 3 bases at V and 4 bases at J, leaving 3 bases unmatched. Germline assignment: CDR1 LNHDA and CDR2 SQIVND (reference sequence). Complete variable domain (other parts from reference TRBV19 and TRBJ1-2): DGGITQSPKYLFRKEGQNVTLSCEQNLNHDAMYWYRQDPGQGLRLIYYSQIVNDFQKGDIAEGYSVSREKKESFPLTVTSAQKNPTAFYLCASSMGQGGYGYTFGSGTRLTVV.

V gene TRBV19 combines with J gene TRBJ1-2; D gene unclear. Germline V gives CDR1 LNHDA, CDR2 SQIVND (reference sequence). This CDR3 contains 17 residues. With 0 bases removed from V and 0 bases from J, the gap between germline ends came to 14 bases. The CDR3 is CASSIDGSRKANYGYTF. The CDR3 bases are TGTGCCAGTAGTATAGATGGGTCCAGGAAAGCTAACTATGGCTACACCTTC.

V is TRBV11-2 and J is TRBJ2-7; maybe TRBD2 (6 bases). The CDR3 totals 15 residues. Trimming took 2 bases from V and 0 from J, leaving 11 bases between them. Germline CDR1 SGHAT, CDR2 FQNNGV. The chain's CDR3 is CASSLPAGSSYEQYF. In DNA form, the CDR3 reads TGTGCCAGCAGCTTACCAGCGGGCAGCTCCTACGAGCAGTACTTC. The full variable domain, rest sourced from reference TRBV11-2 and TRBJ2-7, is EAGVAQSPRYKIIEKRQSVAFWCNPISGHATLYWYQQILGQGPKLLIQFQNNGVVDDSQLPKDRFSAERLKGVDSTLKIQPAKLEDSAVYLCASSLPAGSSYEQYFGPGTRLTVT.

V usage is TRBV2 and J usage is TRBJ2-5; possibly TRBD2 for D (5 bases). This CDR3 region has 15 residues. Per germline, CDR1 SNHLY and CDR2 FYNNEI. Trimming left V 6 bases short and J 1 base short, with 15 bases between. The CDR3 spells CASSLSEGGQETQYF. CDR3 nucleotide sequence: TGTGCCAGCAGCCTTTCTGAGGGTGGCCAAGAGACCCAGTACTTC.

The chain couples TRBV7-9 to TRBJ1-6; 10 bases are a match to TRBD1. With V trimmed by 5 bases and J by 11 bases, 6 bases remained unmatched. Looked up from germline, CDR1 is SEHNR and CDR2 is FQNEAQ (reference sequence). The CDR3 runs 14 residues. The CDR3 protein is CASSPTGGGTPLHF. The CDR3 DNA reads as TGTGCCAGCAGCCCGACAGGGGGCGGGACACCCCTCCACTTT.

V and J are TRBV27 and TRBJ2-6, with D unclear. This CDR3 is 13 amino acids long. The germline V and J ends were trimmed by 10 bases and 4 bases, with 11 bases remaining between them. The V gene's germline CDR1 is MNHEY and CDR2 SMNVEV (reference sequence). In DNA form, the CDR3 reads TGTGCCACTTCCAAGCCGGGGGCCAACGTCCTGACTTTC. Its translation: CATSKPGANVLTF.

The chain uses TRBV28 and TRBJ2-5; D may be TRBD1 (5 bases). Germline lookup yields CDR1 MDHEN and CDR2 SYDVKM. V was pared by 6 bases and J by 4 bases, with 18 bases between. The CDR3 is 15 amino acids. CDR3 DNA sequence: TGTGCCAGCAGCCCCGCCCAGGGTAAGGGAGAGACCCAGTACTTC. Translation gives CASSPAQGKGETQYF.

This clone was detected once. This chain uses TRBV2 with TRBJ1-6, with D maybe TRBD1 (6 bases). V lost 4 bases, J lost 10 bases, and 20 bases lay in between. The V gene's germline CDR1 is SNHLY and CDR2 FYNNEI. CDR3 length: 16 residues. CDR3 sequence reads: CASSAQAGGRTSPLHF. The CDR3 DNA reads TGTGCCAGCAGTGCGCAGGCTGGGGGCCGCACCTCACCCCTCCACTTT.